The T cell receptor beta chain described here comes from a study of technical replicates of blood from a few donors. Only in-frame clones appear in the TCRdb table, and some are missing; sequencing was by immunoSEQ multiplex PCR. The profile covers tens of thousands of clones, with roughly four fifths appearing a single time and around 3.9% taken by the ten largest. J lost 3 bases, V lost 0 bases, and 14 bases had no gene match. This CDR3 has 19 residues. In germline, CDR1 is SGHDN, CDR2 FVKESK. Sequencing used PBMCs. This rearrangement joins TRBV14 to TRBJ2-7; 10 nucleotides agree with TRBD2. The TCR sequence derives from a human donor in good health. Some clones in this sample may be carry-over from other donors' samples. CDR3 sequence (DNA): TGTGCCAGCAGCCAAGATTTCTTCAGCGGGAGGGCCCCCGTCTACGAGCAGTACTTC. It codes for CASSQDFFSGRAPVYEQYF.